Sequencing of this T cell receptor beta chain was carried out in a study of patients and donors after allogeneic stem cell transplantation. This clonotype has more than one count but fewer than ten. TCRdb redid the calling of the RT-PCR reads with MiXCR, one entry per CDR3 protein. The sample has about a million distinct CDR3 sequences, roughly 17% seen once. Germline CDR1 reads MGHDK; CDR2 reads SYGVNS. Germline trimming cut 6 bases from V and 5 bases from J; bases unmatched to any gene: 10. This CDR3 region has 15 residues. The sequence was collected from a human donor who was either an allogeneic HSCT recipient or a stem cell or donor lymphocyte infusion donor (not recorded which). It is not recorded whose cells these are; they may come from a transplant donor. The chain links TRBV25-1 to TRBJ2-7; 10 nucleotides align to TRBD1. Sequencing was carried out using blood, either unsorted or a sorted T cell fraction (not recorded which). CDR3: CASSPRTGGEDEQYF. DNA for the CDR3: TGTGCCAGCAGCCCTAGGACAGGGGGTGAAGACGAGCAGTACTTC.